The 5 T cell receptor beta chains below were found in one sample sequenced in a study of blood T cell repertoires in COVID-19. Generated by immunoSEQ multiplex PCR, the TCRdb table keeps only in-frame clones and is missing some. The sample lists fewer than 350,000 clones, more than 75% seen once, with approximately 2.5% in the top ten. The sample taken for sequencing was PBMCs or T cells enriched from blood (not recorded which). Receptors originate from a woman aged 40-49 years with acute COVID-19.

V gene TRBV4-2 combines with J gene TRBJ2-7, with TRBD2 matching over 10 bases. The CDR3 extends over 16 amino acids. After removal of 1 base from V and 4 bases from J, the junction contained 7 bases not matched to a gene. The germline V gene has CDR1 LGHNA and CDR2 YNFKEQ. CDR3 DNA sequence: TGTGCCAGCAGCCAAGCTCGGGCTAGCGGGAGTTACGAGCAGTACTTC. This translates into CASSQARASGSYEQYF.

Concerning this clone: An end of the junction does not agree with germline; a read error may underlie this. The gene calls are TRBV7-7 and TRBJ2-6; TRBD1 agrees at 11 bases. Germline CDR1 SSHAT, CDR2 FNYEAQ (reference sequence). This CDR3 spans 18 amino acids. The CDR3 here is CASSSLGQGVSGANVLTF. Here the CDR3 DNA reads TGTGCTAGCAGCTCGTTGGGACAGGGGGTTTCTGGGGCCAACGTCCTGACTTTC.

The chain is built from TRBV29-1 and TRBJ2-2, with D unresolved. CDR1 and CDR2 from the germline V gene are SQVTM and ANQGSEA. CDR3 size: 12 residues. V gave up 1 base and J gave up 8 bases, with 8 bases separating them. CDR3 nucleotide sequence: TGCAGCGTTGAAGGCGGTTGGGGGGAGCTGTTTTTT. Translated: CSVEGGWGELFF.

The V gene is TRBV5-1, the J gene TRBJ1-6, with 8 bases identical to TRBD1. This CDR3 contains 15 residues. After removal of 8 bases from V and 3 bases from J, the junction contained 7 bases not matched to a gene. Germline assignment: CDR1 SGHRS and CDR2 YFSETQ. CDR3 region: CASSGGQVYNSPLHF. DNA of the CDR3: TGCGCCAGTTCGGGGGGACAGGTCTATAATTCACCCCTCCACTTT.

The genes are TRBV25-1 and TRBJ2-5, with D possibly matching TRBD1 (6 bases). Germline-derived CDR1 and CDR2 are MGHDK and SYGVNS. The CDR3 length is 13 residues. The V and J ends lost 7 bases and 5 bases respectively, with 14 bases between them. The chain's CDR3 is CASNSRGAETQYF. The CDR3 bases are TGTGCCAGCAATAGCAGGGGCGCGGAGACCCAGTACTTC.